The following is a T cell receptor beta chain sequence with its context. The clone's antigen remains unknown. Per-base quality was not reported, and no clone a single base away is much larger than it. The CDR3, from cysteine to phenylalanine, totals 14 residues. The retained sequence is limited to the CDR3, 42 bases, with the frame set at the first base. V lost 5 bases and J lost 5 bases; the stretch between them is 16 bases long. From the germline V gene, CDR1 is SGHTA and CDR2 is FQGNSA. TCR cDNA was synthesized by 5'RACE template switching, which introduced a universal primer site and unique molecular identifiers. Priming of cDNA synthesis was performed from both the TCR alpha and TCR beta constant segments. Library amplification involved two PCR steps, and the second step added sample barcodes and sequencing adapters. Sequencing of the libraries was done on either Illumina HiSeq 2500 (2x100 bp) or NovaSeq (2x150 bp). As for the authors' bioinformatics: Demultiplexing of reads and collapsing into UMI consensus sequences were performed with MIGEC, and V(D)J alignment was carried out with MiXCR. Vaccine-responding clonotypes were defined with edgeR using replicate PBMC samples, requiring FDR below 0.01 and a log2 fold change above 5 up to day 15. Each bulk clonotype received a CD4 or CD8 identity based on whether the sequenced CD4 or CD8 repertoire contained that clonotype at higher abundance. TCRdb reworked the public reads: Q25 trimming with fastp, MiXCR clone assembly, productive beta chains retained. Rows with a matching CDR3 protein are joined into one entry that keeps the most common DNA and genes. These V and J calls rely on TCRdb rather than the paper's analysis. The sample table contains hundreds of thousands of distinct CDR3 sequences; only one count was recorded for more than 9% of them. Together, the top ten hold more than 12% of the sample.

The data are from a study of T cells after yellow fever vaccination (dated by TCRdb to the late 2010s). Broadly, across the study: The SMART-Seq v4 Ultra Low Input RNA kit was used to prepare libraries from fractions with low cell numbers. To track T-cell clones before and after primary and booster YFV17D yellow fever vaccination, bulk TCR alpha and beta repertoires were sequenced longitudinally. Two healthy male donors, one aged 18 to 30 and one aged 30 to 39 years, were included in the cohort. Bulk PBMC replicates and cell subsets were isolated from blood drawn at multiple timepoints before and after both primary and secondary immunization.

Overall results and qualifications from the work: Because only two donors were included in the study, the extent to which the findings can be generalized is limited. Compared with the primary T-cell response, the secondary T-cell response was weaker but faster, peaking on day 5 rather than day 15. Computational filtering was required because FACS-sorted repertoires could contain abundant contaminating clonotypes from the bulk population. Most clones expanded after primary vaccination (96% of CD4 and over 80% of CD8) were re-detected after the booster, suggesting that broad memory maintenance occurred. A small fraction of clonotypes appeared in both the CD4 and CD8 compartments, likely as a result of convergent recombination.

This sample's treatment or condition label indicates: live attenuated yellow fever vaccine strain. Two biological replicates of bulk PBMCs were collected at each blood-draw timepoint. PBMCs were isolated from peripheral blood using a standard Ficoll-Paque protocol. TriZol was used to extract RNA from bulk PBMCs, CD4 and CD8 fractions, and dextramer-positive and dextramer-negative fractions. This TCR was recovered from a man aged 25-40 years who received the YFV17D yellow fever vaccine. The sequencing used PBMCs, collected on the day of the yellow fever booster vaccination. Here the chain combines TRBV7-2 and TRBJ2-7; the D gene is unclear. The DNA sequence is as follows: TGTGCCAGCAGCCAGCGCCCCCTAAATAACGAGCAGTACTTC. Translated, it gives CASSQRPLNNEQYF.